The source of this T cell receptor beta chain is a study of shared clonotypes between healthy human individuals. Terminally differentiated effector memory CD45RA+ cells were excluded from the naive CD8 cells, which were CD45RO-negative and positively selected for CCR7. With regard to this clone: Other DNA sequences in the sample encode the same CDR3.

Per sorted-subset replicate PCR, input was around 200 ng DNA, representing tens of thousands of T cell genomes. Generated by immunoSEQ multiplex PCR, the TCRdb table keeps only in-frame clones and is missing some. The data show 2 million to 2.5 million clones, less than 95% seen once. Germline lookup yields CDR1 SGDLS and CDR2 YYNGEE. The V and J ends lost 2 bases and 5 bases respectively, with 10 bases between them. There are 14 residues in the CDR3. The sequence came from a young man in good health. The sequenced sample consisted of naive CD8+ T cells sorted from blood. The chain combines TRBV9 with TRBJ2-2; perhaps TRBD2 as D (6 bases). The CDR3 coding sequence is TGTGCCAGCAGCGTCGGGGGAGGTACCGGGGAGCTGTTTTTT. Amino acid sequence: CASSVGGGTGELFF.